This entry describes one TCR beta chain. Other DNA sequences in the sample encode the same CDR3. These data originate in a study of cytomegalovirus exposure and HLA in healthy donors. Trimming shortened V by 10 bases and J by 2 bases, and 30 bases separated the two germline ends. Germline V gene sequence: CDR1 SNHLY, CDR2 FYNNEI. There are 19 residues in the CDR3. PCR primers comprised 60 Vbeta and 13 Jbeta primers. Libraries were prepared by immunoSEQ multiplex PCR; TCRdb keeps only in-frame clonotypes and omits some of them. The table lists tens of thousands of clones, with 3.5% to 4% in the top ten.

The sequenced sample consisted of PBMCs. This sequence joins TRBV2 and TRBJ1-5; TRBD1 is a possible D gene (6 bases). The clonotype was recovered from a man between 18 and 29 years old in good health and CMV-seropositive. This chain's CDR3 is CATPKFPGHVTRGNQPQHF. The CDR3 DNA reads as TGTGCCACCCCCAAGTTTCCGGGACACGTAACCCGTGGCAATCAGCCCCAGCATTTT.